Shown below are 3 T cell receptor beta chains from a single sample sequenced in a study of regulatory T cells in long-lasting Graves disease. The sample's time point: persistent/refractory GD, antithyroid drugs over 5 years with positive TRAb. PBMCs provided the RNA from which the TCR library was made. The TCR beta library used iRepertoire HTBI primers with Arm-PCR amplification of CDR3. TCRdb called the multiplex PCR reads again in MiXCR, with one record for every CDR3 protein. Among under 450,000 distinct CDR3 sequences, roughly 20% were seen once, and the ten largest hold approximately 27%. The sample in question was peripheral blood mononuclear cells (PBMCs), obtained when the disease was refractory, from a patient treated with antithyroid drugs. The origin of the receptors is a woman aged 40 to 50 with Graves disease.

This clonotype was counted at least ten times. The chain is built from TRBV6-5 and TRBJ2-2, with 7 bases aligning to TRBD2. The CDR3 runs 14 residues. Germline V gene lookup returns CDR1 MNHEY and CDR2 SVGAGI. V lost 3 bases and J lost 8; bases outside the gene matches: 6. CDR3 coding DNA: TGTGCCAGCAGTTATAGACGGGAGGAGGGGGAGCTGTTTTTT. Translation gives CASSYRREEGELFF.

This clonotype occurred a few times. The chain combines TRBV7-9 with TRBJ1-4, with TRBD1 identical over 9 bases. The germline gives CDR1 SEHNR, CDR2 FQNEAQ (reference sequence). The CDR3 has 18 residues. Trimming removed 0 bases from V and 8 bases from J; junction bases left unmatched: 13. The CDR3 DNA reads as TGTGCCAGCAGCTTAGCGGTGACCACGGGACAGGGAAAGGAAAAACTGTTTTTT. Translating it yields CASSLAVTTGQGKEKLFF. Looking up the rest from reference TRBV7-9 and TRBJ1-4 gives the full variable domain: DTGVSQNPRHKITKRGQNVTFRCDPISEHNRLYWYRQTLGQGPEFLTYFQNEAQLEKSRLLSDRFSAERPKGSFSTLEIQRTEQGDSAMYLCASSLAVTTGQGKEKLFFGSGTQLSVL.

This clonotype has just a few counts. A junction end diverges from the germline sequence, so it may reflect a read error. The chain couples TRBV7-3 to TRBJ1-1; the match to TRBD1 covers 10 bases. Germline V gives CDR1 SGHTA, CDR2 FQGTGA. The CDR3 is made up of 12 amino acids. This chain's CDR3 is CASSPRTGGLVF. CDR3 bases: TGTGCCAGCAGCCCGAGGACAGGGGGTTTGGTCTTT.